This T cell receptor (beta chain) was recorded in a study of T cell repertoires in cytomegalovirus infection. Study-level information: Recently identified HLA-C-restricted CMV epitopes were used, and well-studied HLA-B-restricted CMV epitopes were used as well. Matching HLA type, along with CMV infection, was indicated by public TCR beta signatures.

TCRdb reanalysed the reads using MiXCR and keeps one entry per CDR3 protein. The sample records about half a million distinct CDR3 sequences, roughly a third being singletons. Study findings and constraints: Cumulated frequencies of public TCR beta families served to identify carriers of CMV plus the relevant HLA. In two of eight donors, the top clonotype was HLA-C-restricted CMV-specific.

Germline loops: CDR1 MNHNS, CDR2 SASEGT. V shed 0 bases, J shed 0 bases, and the junction held 0 bases outside the gene matches. This CDR3 is built from 16 residues. About this clonotype: Antigen: not known.

This sequence originates from a human donor in good health (CMV status not recorded). Some clones in this sample may be carry-over from other donors' samples. V is TRBV6-1 and J is TRBJ2-1, with 9 bases fitting TRBD2. Sequencing used cultured PBMCs, obtained from culture after CMV antigen stimulation. The CDR3 DNA sequence: TGTGCCAGCAGTGAAGCAGCGGGAGGCTCCTACAATGAGCAGTTCTTC. Protein: CASSEAAGGSYNEQFF.